These T cell receptor beta chains were read from a single sample in a study of blood T cell repertoires in COVID-19. The assay was immunoSEQ multiplex PCR, and TCRdb's table has in-frame clones only and misses some. The table shows about 520,000 clones, with 75% to 90% occurring only once. The sample comprised peripheral blood. The receptors originated from a human donor in a cohort sampled during active COVID-19. CDR3s include the opening cysteine and the closing phenylalanine or tryptophan. Fields, in order: clone size, V gene, CDR3 protein. Only some rows state a clone size, as once, few, many or a class for expanded clones.

size: -
V: TRBV13
CDR3: CASSLVHSQETQYF

size: -
V: TRBV25-1
CDR3: CASMERAGYGYTF

size: -
V: TRBV18
CDR3: CASSPLISGERSYEQYF

size: -
V: TRBV30
CDR3: CAWATSGTRYEQYF

size: -
V: TRBV2
CDR3: CAGGGAGETQYF

size: -
V: TRBV7-2
CDR3: CASSDRDLGTGELFF

size: -
V: TRBV5-4
CDR3: CASSAGIYRESLTGELFF

size: -
V: TRBV5-8
CDR3: CASSSQVGQPQHF

size: -
V: TRBV27
CDR3: CASSFTRAYNEQFF

size: -
V: TRBV7-2
CDR3: CASSLVPGGEQYF

size: -
V: TRBV13
CDR3: CASSLDRAVDTQYF

size: -
V: TRBV5-6
CDR3: CASSFKGGNGYTF

size: -
V: TRBV27
CDR3: CASSLSGAGHQPQHF

size: -
V: TRBV15
CDR3: CATSRGASGSVVEQFF

size: -
V: TRBV11-2
CDR3: CASSLGPRVYEQYF

size: -
V: TRBV5-1
CDR3: CASSFRGQGETQYF

size: -
V: TRBV7-3
CDR3: CASSLNRVAGANVLTF

size: -
V: TRBV27
CDR3: CASTPGQMGYNEQFF

size: -
V: TRBV29-1
CDR3: CSVGKWTEAFPSYEQYF

size: -
V: TRBV28
CDR3: CASSPPGGGYTEAFF

size: -
V: TRBV19
CDR3: CASSPTSGNIWHNEQFF

size: -
V: TRBV28
CDR3: CATIPGAGSPLHF

size: -
V: TRBV15
CDR3: CATRTEAQETQYF

size: -
V: TRBV7-2
CDR3: CASSFTQLAEQFF

size: -
V: TRBV19
CDR3: CASSLDRSLNTEAFF

size: -
V: TRBV11-2
CDR3: CASSTRTGNTEAFF

size: -
V: TRBV12-3/TRBV12-4
CDR3: CASSPHQNGELFF

size: once
V: TRBV28
CDR3: CASSRSYEQYF

size: -
V: TRBV21-1
CDR3: CASSTDRGRGNQPQHF

size: -
V: TRBV18
CDR3: CASSPDRARLGPLHF

size: -
V: TRBV25-1
CDR3: CASRTQGAGTGELFF

size: -
V: TRBV9
CDR3: CASSVRGLTYNEQFF

size: -
V: TRBV7-9
CDR3: CASSLVSRGGEQYF

size: once
V: TRBV6-6
CDR3: CASSRVTGASYNEQFF

size: -
V: TRBV5-5
CDR3: CASSPWGGTGTQYF

size: -
V: TRBV30
CDR3: CAWSVLPAEAFF

size: once
V: TRBV7-7
CDR3: CASSLRAAAETQYF

size: -
V: TRBV5-4
CDR3: CASSHPEGYNEQFF

size: -
V: TRBV25-1
CDR3: CASSDSSSGNTIYF

size: -
V: TRBV30
CDR3: CAWSVVSPYEQYF

size: -
V: TRBV27
CDR3: CASSLSRGDQGYGYTF

size: -
V: TRBV27
CDR3: CASRGGPLQFF

size: once
V: TRBV7-9
CDR3: CASSLLPYGGGVPDTQYF

size: -
V: TRBV11-3
CDR3: CASSSESGNTIYF

size: -
V: TRBV5-5
CDR3: CASSLATVPNTEAFF

size: -
V: TRBV7-2
CDR3: CASSVSGRPDYEQYF

size: -
V: TRBV5-1
CDR3: CASSLRGILPYEQYF

size: once
V: TRBV7-3
CDR3: CASSLGGGRETQYF

size: few
V: TRBV13
CDR3: CATHPGLVSNEQFF

size: -
V: TRBV5-1
CDR3: CASSLVGTNNEQFF

size: once
V: TRBV5-5
CDR3: CASSLLAGVGLDEQFF

size: -
V: TRBV5-5
CDR3: CASSLEQQGARETQYF

size: -
V: TRBV6-5
CDR3: CVKSAGTNTGELFF

size: -
V: TRBV30
CDR3: CAWSGPGETQYF

size: -
V: TRBV12-3/TRBV12-4
CDR3: CASSLGPGDGYTF

size: -
V: TRBV19
CDR3: CASSFDSRNSGNTIYF

size: -
V: TRBV28
CDR3: CASRDRFQETQYF

size: -
V: TRBV20-1
CDR3: CSASSGQGATNEKLFF

size: -
V: TRBV4-3
CDR3: CASSQGDRVFYGYTF